This T cell receptor beta chain was identified during a study of blood T cells in healthy people across ages. Turning to the study itself: Using template switching, researchers captured about one barcoded beta molecule for each two T cells. General study results and limits: Across the age range, TCR beta diversity per million T cells fell in a roughly linear way.

Turning to this clonotype: Its antigen is as yet unknown.

All donors came from Russia, were Caucasian and healthy, and spanned ages about 6 to 90. A second PCR of 7 to 11 cycles used a sample-barcoded 5' primer and a J-beta primer mix. TCRdb reprocessed the 5' RACE reads with MiXCR, giving one entry per CDR3 protein. The sample has around 780,000 distinct CDR3 sequences, more than 25% seen once. V lost 1 base and J 7 bases, leaving 4 bases between the germline ends. This CDR3 region has 11 residues. Germline V gene data show CDR1 as SQVTM and CDR2 as ANQGSEA. A further study also used this sample, focusing on T cells of mothers and their children. As that study records: In related and unrelated pairs alike, thymic selection shapes TCR recombination output, with inherited differences minor.

Sequencing used blood. The clonotype comes from a boy under 18 in good health. The J gene is TRBJ1-4, the V gene TRBV29-1; D call uncertain. The CDR3 loop is CSVEVLEKLFF. Written as DNA, the CDR3 is TGCAGCGTTGAAGTGCTTGAAAAACTGTTTTTT.